The T cell receptor (beta chain) described here comes from a study of graft-versus-host responses after intestinal transplantation. The wider study: Multivisceral, liver-intestinal, or isolated intestinal transplants were performed in recipients. All recipients were given anti-thymocyte globulin induction, and tacrolimus and steroids were then administered for around three years.

TCRdb's copy holds only in-frame clones and misses some; the assay was immunoSEQ multiplex PCR. The sample lists roughly 20,000 clones, more than 40% occurring once. Study-wide points: Recipient marrow held GvH clones, some first seen in ileum or blood.

Germline trimming cut 2 bases from V and 3 bases from J; bases unmatched to any gene: 4. In germline, CDR1 is KGHSH, CDR2 LQKENI. This CDR3 is built from 15 residues. The sample holds a few counts of this clone. Researchers sorted proliferating CFSE-low CD3+CD4+ and CD3+CD8+ responders once the reaction had finished. This TCR was recovered from a human patient who received an intestinal transplant. This specimen was alloreactive CD4+ T cells from a mixed lymphocyte reaction culture, taken before intestinal transplant. Specified subset: CFSE-low proliferating T cells sorted from roughly six-day pre-transplant mixed lymphocyte reaction (GvH or HvG direction). The V and J genes are TRBV18 and TRBJ2-7; the match to TRBD1 covers 10 bases. The CDR3 loop reads CASSPAWDRGYEQYF. Here the CDR3 DNA reads TGTGCCAGCTCACCAGCCTGGGACAGGGGCTACGAGCAGTACTTC.